This note documents a single T cell receptor beta chain sequence. Authors' methods: Amplifying reference gene primers gave estimates of nucleated cell counts. TCRdb's copy holds only in-frame clones and misses some; the assay was immunoSEQ multiplex PCR. The V and J calls and clone size are taken from that table; D and trimming were inferred from the DNA. The table records about 260,000 clones, 70% to 85% of them present only once. The data originate from a study of blood T cell repertoires in COVID-19. Looking at the study overall: Sources were T cells, B-cell-depleted T cells, or PBMCs; the material itself was cDNA or gDNA.

The V gene end was trimmed by 7 bases and the J gene end by 7 bases; junction bases not matched to a gene: 5. The CDR3 totals 13 residues. From germline, CDR1 is MNHEY and CDR2 SVGAGI. Material: peripheral blood. This clonotype was sampled from a woman older than 75 with acute or convalescent COVID-19. The rearrangement links TRBV6-5 to TRBJ1-4; 8 nucleotides line up with TRBD1. For the CDR3, the DNA is TGTGCCAGCATAGGACAGGGCCGTGAAAAACTGTTTTTT. Residues: CASIGQGREKLFF.